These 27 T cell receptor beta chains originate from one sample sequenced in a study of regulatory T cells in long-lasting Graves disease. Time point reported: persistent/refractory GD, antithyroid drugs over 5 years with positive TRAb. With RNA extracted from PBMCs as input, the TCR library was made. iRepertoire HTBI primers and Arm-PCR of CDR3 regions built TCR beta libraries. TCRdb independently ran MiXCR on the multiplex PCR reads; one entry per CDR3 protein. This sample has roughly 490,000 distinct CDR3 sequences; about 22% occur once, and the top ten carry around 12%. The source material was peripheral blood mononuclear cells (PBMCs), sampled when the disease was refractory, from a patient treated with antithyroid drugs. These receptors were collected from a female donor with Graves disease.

CDR3 bases: TGCGCCAGCAGCCAAGATCGAAGCACAGATACGCAGTATTTT. Translating it yields CASSQDRSTDTQYF. The chain combines TRBV4-3 with TRBJ2-3; D gene ambiguous. Germline-derived CDR1 and CDR2 are LGHNA and YSLEER. V lost 0 bases, J lost 0 bases, and 4 bases lay in between. The CDR3 totals 14 residues.

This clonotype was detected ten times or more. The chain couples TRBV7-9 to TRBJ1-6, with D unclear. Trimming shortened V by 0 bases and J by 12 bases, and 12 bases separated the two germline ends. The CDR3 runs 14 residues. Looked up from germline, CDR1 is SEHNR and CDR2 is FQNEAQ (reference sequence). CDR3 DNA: TGTGCCAGCAGCTTAGCGCCGGGCAGCCAACCCCTCCACTTT. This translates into CASSLAPGSQPLHF.

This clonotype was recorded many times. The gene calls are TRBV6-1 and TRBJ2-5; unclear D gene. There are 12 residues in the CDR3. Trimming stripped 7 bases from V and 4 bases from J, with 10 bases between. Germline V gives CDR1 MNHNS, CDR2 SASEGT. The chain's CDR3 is CASTGAGETQYF. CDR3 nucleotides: TGTGCCAGCACGGGTGCAGGAGAGACCCAGTACTTC.

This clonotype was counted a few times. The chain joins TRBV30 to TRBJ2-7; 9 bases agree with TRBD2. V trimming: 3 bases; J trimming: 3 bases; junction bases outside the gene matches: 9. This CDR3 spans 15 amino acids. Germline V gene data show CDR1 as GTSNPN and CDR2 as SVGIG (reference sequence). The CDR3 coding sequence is TGTGCCTGGAGCCCTCGACTTAGCGGGAGCTACGAGCAGTACTTC. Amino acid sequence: CAWSPRLSGSYEQYF.

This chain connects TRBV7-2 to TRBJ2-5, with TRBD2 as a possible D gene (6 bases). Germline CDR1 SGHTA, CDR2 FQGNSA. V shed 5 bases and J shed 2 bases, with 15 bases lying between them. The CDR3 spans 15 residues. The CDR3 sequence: CASSREEGPQETQYF. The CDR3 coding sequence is TGTGCCAGCAGCCGCGAGGAGGGACCTCAAGAGACCCAGTACTTC.

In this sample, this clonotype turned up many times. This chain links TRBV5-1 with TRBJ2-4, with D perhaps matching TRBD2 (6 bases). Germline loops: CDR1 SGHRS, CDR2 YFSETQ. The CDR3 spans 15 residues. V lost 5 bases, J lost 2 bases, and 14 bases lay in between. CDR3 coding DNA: TGCGCCAGCAGTGTGCGGGAAGGGTCCAAAAACATTCAGTACTTC. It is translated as CASSVREGSKNIQYF. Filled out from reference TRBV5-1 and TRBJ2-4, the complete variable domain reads KAGVTQTPRYLIKTRGQQVTLSCSPISGHRSVSWYQQTPGQGLQFLFEYFSETQRNKGNFPGRFSGRQFSNSRSEMNVSTLELGDSALYLCASSVREGSKNIQYFGAGTRLSVL.

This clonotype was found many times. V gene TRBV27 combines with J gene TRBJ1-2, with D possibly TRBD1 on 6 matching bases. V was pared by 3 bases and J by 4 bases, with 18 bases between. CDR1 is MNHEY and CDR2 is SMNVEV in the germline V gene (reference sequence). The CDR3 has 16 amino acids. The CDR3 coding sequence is TGTGCCAGCAGTTTTTACAGGGACAAGGGAGCCTATGGCTACACCTTC. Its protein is CASSFYRDKGAYGYTF.

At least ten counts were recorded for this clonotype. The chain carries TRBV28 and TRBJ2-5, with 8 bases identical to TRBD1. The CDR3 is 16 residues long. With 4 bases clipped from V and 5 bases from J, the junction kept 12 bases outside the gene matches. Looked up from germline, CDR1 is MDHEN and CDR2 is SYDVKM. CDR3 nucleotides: TGTGCCAGCAGTTCCCCAATCCAGGGGGCAGGGGAGACCCAGTACTTC. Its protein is CASSSPIQGAGETQYF.

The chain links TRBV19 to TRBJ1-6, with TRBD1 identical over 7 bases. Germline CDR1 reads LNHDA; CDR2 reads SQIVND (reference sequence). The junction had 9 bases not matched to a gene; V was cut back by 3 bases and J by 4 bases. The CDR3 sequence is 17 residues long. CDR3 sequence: CASSMGGQRIYNSPLHF. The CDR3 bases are TGTGCCAGTAGTATGGGGGGACAGCGGATTTATAATTCACCCCTCCACTTT.

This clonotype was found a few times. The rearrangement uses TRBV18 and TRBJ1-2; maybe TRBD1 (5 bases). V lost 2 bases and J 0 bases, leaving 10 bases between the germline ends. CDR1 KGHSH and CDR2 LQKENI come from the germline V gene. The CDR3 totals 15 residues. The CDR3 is CASSPLQGPNYGYTF. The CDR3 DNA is TGTGCCAGCTCACCATTGCAGGGACCTAACTATGGCTACACCTTC.

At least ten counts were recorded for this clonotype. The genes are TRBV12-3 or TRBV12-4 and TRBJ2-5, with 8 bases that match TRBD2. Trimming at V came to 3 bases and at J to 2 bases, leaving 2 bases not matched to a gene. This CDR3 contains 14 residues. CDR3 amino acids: CASSFSGGQETQYF. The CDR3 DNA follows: TGTGCCAGCAGTTTTTCGGGGGGGCAAGAGACCCAGTACTTC.

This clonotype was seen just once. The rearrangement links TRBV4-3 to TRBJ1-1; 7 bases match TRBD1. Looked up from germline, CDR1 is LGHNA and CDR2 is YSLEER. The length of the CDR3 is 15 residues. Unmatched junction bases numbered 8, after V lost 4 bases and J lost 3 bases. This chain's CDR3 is CASSRPRGSYTEAFF. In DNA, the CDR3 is TGCGCCAGCAGCCGCCCCAGGGGGAGCTACACTGAAGCTTTCTTT.

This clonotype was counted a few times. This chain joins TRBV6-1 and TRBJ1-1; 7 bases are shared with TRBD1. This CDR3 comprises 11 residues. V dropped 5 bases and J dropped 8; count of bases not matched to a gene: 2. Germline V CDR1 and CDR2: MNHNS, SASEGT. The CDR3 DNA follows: TGTGCCAGCAGTACGGGACAGGAAGCTTTCTTT. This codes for CASSTGQEAFF.

CDR3 sequence: CASSRPVQGRYGYTF. Written as DNA, the CDR3 is TGCGCCAGCAGCCGCCCAGTCCAGGGAAGGTATGGCTACACCTTC. The J gene is TRBJ1-2, the V gene TRBV4-1, with D possibly being TRBD1 (5 bases). Trimming left V 4 bases short and J 5 bases short, with 17 bases between. CDR1 and CDR2 (germline): MGHRA, YSYEKL. The CDR3 is 15 residues long.

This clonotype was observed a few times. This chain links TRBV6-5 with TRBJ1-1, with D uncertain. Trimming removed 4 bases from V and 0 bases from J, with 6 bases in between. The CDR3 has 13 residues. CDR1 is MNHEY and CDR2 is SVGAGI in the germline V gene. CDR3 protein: CASSSELNTEAFF. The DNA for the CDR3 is TGTGCCAGCAGTTCAGAGCTGAACACTGAAGCTTTCTTT.

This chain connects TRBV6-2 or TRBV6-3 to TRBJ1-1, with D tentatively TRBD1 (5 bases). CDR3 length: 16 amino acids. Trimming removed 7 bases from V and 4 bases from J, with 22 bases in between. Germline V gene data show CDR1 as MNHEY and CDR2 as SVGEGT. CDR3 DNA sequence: TGTGCCAGCAACTGGAGTCAGGGCTGGATGAGCACTGAAGCTTTCTTT. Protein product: CASNWSQGWMSTEAFF.

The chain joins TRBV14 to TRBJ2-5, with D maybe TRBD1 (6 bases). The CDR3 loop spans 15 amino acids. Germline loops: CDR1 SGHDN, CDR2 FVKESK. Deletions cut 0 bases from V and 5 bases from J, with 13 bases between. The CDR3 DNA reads TGTGCCAGCAGCCAAGATTCAGGGGCCGGGGAGACCCAGTACTTC. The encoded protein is CASSQDSGAGETQYF.

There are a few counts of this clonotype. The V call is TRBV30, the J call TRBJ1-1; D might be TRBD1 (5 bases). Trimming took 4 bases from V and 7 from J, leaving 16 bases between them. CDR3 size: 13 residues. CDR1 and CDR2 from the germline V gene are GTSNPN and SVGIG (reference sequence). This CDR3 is CAWTTHPGVEAFF. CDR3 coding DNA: TGTGCCTGGACGACTCATCCGGGGGTTGAAGCTTTCTTT.

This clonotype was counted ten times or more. CDR3 amino acids: CSLALAGNQETQYF. CDR3 DNA: TGCAGCCTGGCCCTAGCGGGAAACCAAGAGACCCAGTACTTC. The rearrangement joins TRBV29-1 to TRBJ2-5; 9 nucleotides agree with TRBD2. Germline V gives CDR1 SQVTM, CDR2 ANQGSEA. This CDR3 is built from 14 residues. V lost 8 bases and J lost 0; bases outside the gene matches: 7. Drawing the rest from reference TRBV29-1 and TRBJ2-5, the complete variable domain is SAVISQKPSRDICQRGTSLTIQCQVDSQVTMMFWYRQQPGQSLTLIATANQGSEATYESGFVIDKFPISRPNLTFSTLTVSNMSPEDSSIYLCSLALAGNQETQYFGPGTRLLVL.

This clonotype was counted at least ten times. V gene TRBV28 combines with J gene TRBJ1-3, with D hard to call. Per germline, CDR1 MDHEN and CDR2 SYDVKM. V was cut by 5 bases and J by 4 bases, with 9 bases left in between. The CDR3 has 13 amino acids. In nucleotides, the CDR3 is TGTGCCAGCAGTCCCGGCTCGGGAAACACCATATATTTT. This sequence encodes CASSPGSGNTIYF.

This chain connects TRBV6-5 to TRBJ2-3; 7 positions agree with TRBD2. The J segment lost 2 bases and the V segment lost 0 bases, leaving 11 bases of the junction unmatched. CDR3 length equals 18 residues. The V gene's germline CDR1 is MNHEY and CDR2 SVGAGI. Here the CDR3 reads CASSYSRYGTTHTDTQYF. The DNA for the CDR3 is TGTGCCAGCAGTTACTCGAGATATGGGACTACCCACACAGATACGCAGTATTTT.

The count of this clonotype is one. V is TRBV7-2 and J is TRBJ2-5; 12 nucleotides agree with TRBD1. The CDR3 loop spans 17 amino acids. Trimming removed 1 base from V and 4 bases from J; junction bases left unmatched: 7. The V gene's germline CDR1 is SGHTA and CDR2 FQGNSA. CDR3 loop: CASSLVGTGGAGETQYF. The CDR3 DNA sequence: TGTGCCAGCAGCTTAGTGGGGACAGGGGGCGCGGGAGAGACCCAGTACTTC.

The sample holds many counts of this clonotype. The chain's CDR3 is CARRRQSAGDEQYF. CDR3 DNA sequence: TGTGCCAGAAGAAGACAGTCAGCGGGAGACGAGCAGTACTTC. The V call is TRBV2, the J call TRBJ2-7; the match to TRBD2 covers 8 bases. Losses at the gene ends were 9 bases for V and 5 bases for J; bases not matched to a gene: 12. The CDR3 runs 14 residues. In germline, CDR1 is SNHLY, CDR2 FYNNEI.

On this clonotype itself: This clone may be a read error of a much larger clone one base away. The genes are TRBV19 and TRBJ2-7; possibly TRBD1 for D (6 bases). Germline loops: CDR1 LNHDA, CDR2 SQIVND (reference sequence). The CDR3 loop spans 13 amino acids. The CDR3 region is CASSVTGIYEQHF. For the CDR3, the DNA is TGTGCCAGTAGTGTCACAGGGATCTACGAGCAGCACTTC. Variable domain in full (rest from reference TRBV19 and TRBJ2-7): DGGITQSPKYLFRKEGQNVTLSCEQNLNHDAMYWYRQDPGQGLRLIYYSQIVNDFQKGDIAEGYSVSREKKESFPLTVTSAQKNPTAFYLCASSVTGIYEQHFGPGTRLTVT.

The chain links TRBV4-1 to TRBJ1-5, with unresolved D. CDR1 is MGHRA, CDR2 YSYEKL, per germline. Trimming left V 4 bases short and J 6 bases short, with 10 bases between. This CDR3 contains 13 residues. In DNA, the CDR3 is TGCGCCAGCAGCCGCACGATTCGTCAGCCCCAGCATTTT. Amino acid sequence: CASSRTIRQPQHF.

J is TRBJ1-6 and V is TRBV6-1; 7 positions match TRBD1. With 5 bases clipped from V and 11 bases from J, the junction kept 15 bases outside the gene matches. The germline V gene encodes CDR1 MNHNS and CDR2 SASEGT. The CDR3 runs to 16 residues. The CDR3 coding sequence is TGTGCCAGCAGTCTTACTGGACAGGCGCCTTTGACACCCCTCCACTTT. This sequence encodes CASSLTGQAPLTPLHF.

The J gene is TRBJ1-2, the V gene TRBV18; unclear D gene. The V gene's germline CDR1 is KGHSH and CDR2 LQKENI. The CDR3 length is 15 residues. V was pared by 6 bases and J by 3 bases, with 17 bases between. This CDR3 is CASSPGSFAHYGYTF. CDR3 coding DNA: TGTGCCAGCTCCCCCGGCAGTTTCGCCCACTATGGCTACACCTTC.